This T cell receptor (beta chain) was retrieved from a study of cytomegalovirus exposure and HLA in healthy donors. Study observations and caveats: Overall, about 160 TCR beta chains were annotated as cytomegalovirus-associated. Rarity held for most TCR sequences, but there were some public TCRs that occurred in many donors. Three chains linked to CMV were shown in vitro to be specific for CMV antigens.

Comment on this clone: Its antigen is not known.

The repertoire was sequenced with immunoSEQ multiplex PCR; TCRdb's copy has only in-frame clones and lacks some. The sample contains 150,000 or so clones, approximately 88% of which appear only once. The sequenced sample was PBMCs. The TCR was taken from a woman aged 18-35 years in good health and CMV-seropositive.

The CDR3 spells CASSSGTALIHEQYF. CDR3 DNA: TGTGCCAGCAGCTCCGGAACAGCCCTGATCCACGAGCAGTACTTC. V and J are TRBV7-7 and TRBJ2-7, with D unclear. V was trimmed by 4 bases and J by 5 bases, leaving 18 bases between them. CDR1 is SSHAT, CDR2 FNYEAQ, per germline (reference sequence). The CDR3 runs to 15 residues.